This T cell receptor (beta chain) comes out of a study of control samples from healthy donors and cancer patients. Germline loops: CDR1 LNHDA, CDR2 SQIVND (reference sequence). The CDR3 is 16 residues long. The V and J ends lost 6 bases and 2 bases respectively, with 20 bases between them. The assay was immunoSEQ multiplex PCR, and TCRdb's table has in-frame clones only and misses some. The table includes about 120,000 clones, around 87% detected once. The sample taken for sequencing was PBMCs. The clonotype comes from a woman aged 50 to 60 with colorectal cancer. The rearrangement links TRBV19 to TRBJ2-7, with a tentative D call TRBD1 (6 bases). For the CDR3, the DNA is TGTGCCAGTAGCCGACTGGACAGCGGTGCTACCTACGAGCAGTACTTC. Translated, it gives CASSRLDSGATYEQYF.